The clone carrying this T cell receptor beta chain was detected only a few times. The entry originates in a study of human T cells and chemical hapten exposure. Study in general: It was small differences in pooled library volume that mainly caused per-sample TCR yields to vary.

J was trimmed by 10 bases and V by 7 bases; bases with no gene match: 6. The CDR3 is 13 residues long. In germline, CDR1 is ENHRY, CDR2 SYGVKD. The time point was: pre-sensitization, week 0. Stated treatment: therapeutic diphenylcyclopropenone sensitization with weekly scalp DPC. Blood collection took place prior to placing each patch test. TCRdb re-called the RACE reads with MiXCR, one entry per CDR3 protein. The sample has about 290,000 distinct CDR3 sequences, roughly 8% seen once. The genes are TRBV10-3 and TRBJ2-1; TRBD2 matches 11 bases. Material: whole blood, obtained in connection with sensitization to the hapten diphenylcyclopropenone (DPC). The TCR originated in a man younger than 35 with alopecia areata. Some clones in this sample may be carry-over from other donors' samples. The CDR3 here is CAINSGGAREQFF. The CDR3 DNA is TGTGCCATCAATAGCGGGGGGGCCCGCGAGCAGTTCTTC.